The 7 T cell receptor beta chains listed next were all sequenced from one sample in a study of cytomegalovirus exposure and HLA in healthy donors (dated by TCRdb to 2017 to 2019). The library came from the immunoSEQ multiplex PCR assay. The multiplex PCR relied on a mix of 60 forward primers for TCR Vbeta segments and 13 reverse primers for TCR Jbeta segments. The table comes from immuneACCESS by way of TCRdb, which keeps in-frame sequences with V and J called. Part of the clones is missing from these tables; in studies checked, under half for an unresolved V gene and the rest for unknown reasons. This specimen's table enumerates around 51,000 clones. The ten largest clonotypes hold 20% to 30% of the sample. The specimen was PBMCs. These receptors were collected from a man aged 35 to 55 in good health and CMV-seropositive.

V is TRBV6-6 and J is TRBJ2-7; TRBD2 aligns across 10 bases. The CDR3 spans 15 residues. After removal of 4 bases from V and 1 base from J, the junction contained 4 bases not matched to a gene. Germline CDR1 and CDR2: MNHNY and SVGAGI (reference sequence). The CDR3 DNA reads TGTGCCAGCAGTTCCCTAGCGGGAGAGTCCTACGAGCAGTACTTC. It translates to CASSSLAGESYEQYF.

The V call is TRBV6-6, the J call TRBJ2-1; D uncertain. V dropped 5 bases and J dropped 5 bases, with 7 bases sitting between them. CDR1 is MNHNY and CDR2 is SVGAGI in the germline V gene (reference sequence). The CDR3 is made up of 12 amino acids. CDR3: CASSAPNNEQFF. As DNA, the CDR3 is TGTGCCAGCAGTGCCCCTAACAATGAGCAGTTCTTC.

The chain has TRBV5-6 and TRBJ2-2; TRBD2 aligns across 9 bases. The CDR3 is made up of 18 amino acids. Unmatched junction bases numbered 10, after V lost 0 bases and J lost 4 bases. Germline V lookup: CDR1 SGHDT, CDR2 YYEEEE. CDR3 loop: CASSLAWGLAASTGELFF. CDR3 nucleotide sequence: TGTGCCAGCAGCTTGGCCTGGGGACTAGCTGCGAGCACCGGGGAGCTGTTTTTT. The whole variable domain, remainder taken from reference TRBV5-6 and TRBJ2-2, is DAGVTQSPTHLIKTRGQQVTLRCSPKSGHDTVSWYQQALGQGPQFIFQYYEEEERQRGNFPDRFSGHQFPNYSSELNVNALLLGDSALYLCASSLAWGLAASTGELFFGEGSRLTVL.

V gene TRBV30 combines with J gene TRBJ2-7; TRBD2 might be the D (6 bases). Germline V gene lookup returns CDR1 GTSNPN and CDR2 SVGIG (reference sequence). The CDR3 length is 11 residues. Trimming left V 0 bases short and J 6 bases short, with 6 bases between. CDR3 loop: CAWSVEGEQYF. The DNA of the CDR3 is TGTGCCTGGAGTGTGGAGGGCGAGCAGTACTTC.

This chain joins TRBV7-6 and TRBJ2-7; possibly TRBD2 for D (5 bases). V was clipped by 5 bases and J by 6 bases, with 11 bases between them. The CDR3 totals 12 residues. Germline V gene sequence: CDR1 SGHVS, CDR2 FNYEAQ. DNA for the CDR3: TGTGCCAGCAGCACCGTTCGGGGCGAGCAGTACTTC. Protein product: CASSTVRGEQYF.

The chain links TRBV10-2 to TRBJ1-1; D call uncertain. This CDR3 spans 13 amino acids. The germline CDR1 and CDR2 sequences are WSHSY and SAAADI. Trimming stripped 6 bases from V and 5 bases from J, with 13 bases between. Written as DNA, the CDR3 is TGCGCCAGCAGAGACGGGAAACGGACTGAAGCTTTCTTT. This translates into CASRDGKRTEAFF.

CDR3 residues: CASTPGSGQETQYF. The CDR3 nucleotides are TGTGCCAGCACCCCAGGCTCGGGGCAAGAGACCCAGTACTTC. This chain connects TRBV7-9 to TRBJ2-5; D might be TRBD2 (5 bases). Trimming took 7 bases from V and 2 from J, leaving 14 bases between them. The V gene's germline CDR1 is SEHNR and CDR2 FQNEAQ (reference sequence). The CDR3 loop spans 14 amino acids.